Each of the 18 T cell receptor beta chains below was sequenced from the same sample in a study of cytomegalovirus exposure and HLA in healthy donors. The method was immunoSEQ multiplex PCR; TCRdb's version includes in-frame clones alone and lacks a portion of them. Among about 120,000 clones listed, roughly nine tenths were seen once. The specimen was PBMCs. Receptors were obtained from a woman aged 18-29 years in good health and CMV-seronegative.

J is TRBJ1-1 and V is TRBV19, with D maybe TRBD1 (5 bases). The germline V gene encodes CDR1 LNHDA and CDR2 SQIVND (reference sequence). V was cut by 3 bases and J by 6 bases, with 11 bases left in between. The CDR3 length is 13 residues. The CDR3 DNA sequence: TGTGCCAGTAGTATGGGAGGGGCCGCTGAAGCTTTCTTT. This gives the protein CASSMGGAAEAFF. Full variable domain (outside the CDR3, taken from reference TRBV19 and TRBJ1-1): DGGITQSPKYLFRKEGQNVTLSCEQNLNHDAMYWYRQDPGQGLRLIYYSQIVNDFQKGDIAEGYSVSREKKESFPLTVTSAQKNPTAFYLCASSMGGAAEAFFGQGTRLTVV.

The chain employs TRBV13 and TRBJ1-1; no clear D gene. Trimming removed 5 bases from V and 3 bases from J, with 7 bases in between. The germline V gene encodes CDR1 PRHDT and CDR2 FYEKMQ (reference sequence). The CDR3 sequence is 12 residues long. DNA for the CDR3: TGTGCCAGCAGCCCCCCTCACACTGAAGCTTTCTTT. It is translated as CASSPPHTEAFF.

The V gene is TRBV19, the J gene TRBJ2-7; D is unclear. This CDR3 contains 13 residues. The V end lost 1 base, the J end lost 9 bases, and 13 bases lay between the germline ends. Germline V CDR1 and CDR2: LNHDA, SQIVND (reference sequence). For the CDR3, the DNA is TGTGCCAGTAGTATAGCGTTTGGGCCCGGGCAGTACTTC. This codes for CASSIAFGPGQYF.

The chain employs TRBV11-3 and TRBJ2-7; 11 bases map to TRBD1. J gave up 4 bases and V 1 base, and 6 bases lay outside the gene matches. The germline gives CDR1 SGHNT, CDR2 YENEEA. This CDR3 comprises 16 residues. The CDR3 DNA reads as TGTGCCAGCAGCTTAGCCGGACAGGGGGCGGTTTACGAGCAGTACTTC. This sequence encodes CASSLAGQGAVYEQYF.

This chain uses TRBV6-6 with TRBJ2-2, with 11 bases identical to TRBD2. Germline V lookup: CDR1 MNHNY, CDR2 SVGAGI (reference sequence). The CDR3 is made up of 16 amino acids. Trimming cost V 6 bases and J 5 bases; bases outside gene matches: 8. CDR3 in amino acids: CASRTLAGGRTGELFF. CDR3 DNA: TGTGCCAGCAGGACTCTAGCGGGAGGAAGAACCGGGGAGCTGTTTTTT.

The gene calls are TRBV29-1 and TRBJ2-7, with D perhaps TRBD1 (6 bases). CDR1 SQVTM and CDR2 ANQGSEA come from the germline V gene. This CDR3 is 12 amino acids long. Trimming took 6 bases from V and 2 from J, leaving 11 bases between them. Written as DNA, the CDR3 is TGCAGCGTCCGGGACATTGCCTACGAGCAGTACTTC. Protein product: CSVRDIAYEQYF.

The chain employs TRBV4-2 and TRBJ2-5; D is possibly TRBD1 (5 bases). V lost 4 bases to trimming and J lost 1 base, with 16 bases between them. This CDR3 spans 16 amino acids. Germline V CDR1 and CDR2: LGHNA, YNFKEQ. The CDR3 DNA is TGTGCCAGCAGCCCCGCGCGGTGGGGCATCCAAGAGACCCAGTACTTC. Translated, it gives CASSPARWGIQETQYF.

The chain links TRBV5-4 to TRBJ2-2, with 14 bases matching TRBD2. Germline CDR1 is SGHNT and CDR2 is YYREEE (reference sequence). The V gene end was trimmed by 4 bases and the J gene end by 6 bases; junction bases not matched to a gene: 5. The CDR3 runs to 16 residues. Here the CDR3 reads CASSPGLAGGAGELFF. Written as DNA, the CDR3 is TGTGCCAGCAGCCCAGGACTAGCGGGAGGTGCCGGGGAGCTGTTTTTT.

This chain joins TRBV6-4 and TRBJ2-1, with TRBD2 matching 12 bases. J lost 3 bases, V lost 0 bases, and 3 bases had no gene match. In germline, CDR1 is MRHNA, CDR2 SNTAGT. This CDR3 comprises 17 residues. This CDR3 reads CASSDSSTSGGYNEQFF. CDR3 DNA sequence: TGTGCCAGCAGTGACTCTTCGACTAGCGGGGGCTACAATGAGCAGTTCTTC.

J is TRBJ2-7 and V is TRBV11-3, with D perhaps TRBD2 (5 bases). CDR1 and CDR2 (germline): SGHNT, YENEEA. This CDR3 is 13 amino acids long. The V gene lost 3 bases and the J gene lost 4 bases, with 10 bases spanning the gap. The CDR3 is CASSFGPGYEQYF. The CDR3 DNA reads TGTGCCAGCAGCTTCGGCCCGGGGTACGAGCAGTACTTC.

In this sample, this clone turned up once. The chain employs TRBV11-2 and TRBJ1-5, with 8 positions matching TRBD1. The CDR3 is 14 amino acids. The V and J ends lost 3 bases and 6 bases, in that order; junction bases with no gene match: 4. CDR1 is SGHAT, CDR2 FQNNGV, per germline. The CDR3 protein is CASSFGQGGQPQHF. DNA for the CDR3: TGTGCCAGCAGCTTCGGACAGGGTGGTCAGCCCCAGCATTTT.

J is TRBJ2-7 and V is TRBV27, with 8 bases identical to TRBD1. Germline CDR1 MNHEY, CDR2 SMNVEV (reference sequence). The junction had 13 bases not matched to a gene; V was cut back by 3 bases and J by 3 bases. The CDR3 extends over 17 amino acids. CDR3 residues: CASSFSGQGASVYEQYF. The CDR3 coding sequence is TGTGCCAGCAGTTTTTCCGGGCAGGGGGCTAGCGTCTACGAGCAGTACTTC.

The chain combines TRBV10-3 with TRBJ2-7; 7 bases line up with TRBD2. From germline, CDR1 is ENHRY and CDR2 SYGVKD. Trimming at V came to 10 bases and at J to 4 bases, leaving 16 bases not matched to a gene. This CDR3 comprises 15 residues. The CDR3 reads CATQSVGAGRYEQYF. The CDR3 DNA reads as TGTGCCACCCAGTCGGTTGGAGCGGGACGGTACGAGCAGTACTTC.

The chain uses TRBV5-4 and TRBJ2-1; 9 nucleotides agree with TRBD1. CDR1 is SGHNT and CDR2 is YYREEE in the germline V gene (reference sequence). The CDR3 is 16 amino acids. J was trimmed by 5 bases and V by 0 bases; bases with no gene match: 6. The CDR3 nucleotides are TGTGCCAGCAGCTTGGGCCCGGGACAGGGCCACAATGAGCAGTTCTTC. The encoded protein is CASSLGPGQGHNEQFF.

The rearrangement uses TRBV7-9 and TRBJ2-1, with 8 nucleotides matching TRBD2. The CDR3 runs 14 residues. V dropped 4 bases and J dropped 5; count of bases not matched to a gene: 4. Germline lookup yields CDR1 SEHNR and CDR2 FQNEAQ (reference sequence). The CDR3 nucleotides read TGTGCCAGCAGCTGGACTAGCCGGGACAATGAGCAGTTCTTC. This gives the protein CASSWTSRDNEQFF.

The V gene is TRBV5-1, the J gene TRBJ2-3; TRBD2 agrees at 15 bases. V lost 2 bases and J lost 3; bases outside the gene matches: 1. This CDR3 contains 16 residues. Germline V gene sequence: CDR1 SGHRS, CDR2 YFSETQ. CDR3 nucleotide sequence: TGCGCCAGCAGCTTCGGGACTAGCGGGAGGACAGATACGCAGTATTTT. Amino acid sequence: CASSFGTSGRTDTQYF. Full variable domain (missing parts from reference TRBV5-1 and TRBJ2-3): KAGVTQTPRYLIKTRGQQVTLSCSPISGHRSVSWYQQTPGQGLQFLFEYFSETQRNKGNFPGRFSGRQFSNSRSEMNVSTLELGDSALYLCASSFGTSGRTDTQYFGPGTRLTVL.

The chain links TRBV29-1 to TRBJ1-2, with D possibly TRBD1 on 5 matching bases. Germline assignment: CDR1 SQVTM and CDR2 ANQGSEA. The CDR3 spans 14 residues. Trimming left V 6 bases short and J 4 bases short, with 18 bases between. CDR3 amino acids: CSVLTRGDVYGYTF. The CDR3 DNA reads TGCAGCGTACTAACCCGGGGGGACGTCTATGGCTACACCTTC.

This chain uses TRBV4-1 with TRBJ1-1, with D perhaps matching TRBD1 (5 bases). The length of the CDR3 is 13 residues. Trimming removed 4 bases from V and 8 bases from J, with 14 bases in between. The germline V gene encodes CDR1 MGHRA and CDR2 YSYEKL. CDR3 DNA sequence: TGCGCCAGCAGCCTCACCAACGGGGGAGAAGCTTTCTTT. The encoded protein is CASSLTNGGEAFF.